The next 24 T cell receptor beta chains were all read from a single sample in a study of response to subunit inactivated influenza vaccine (dated by TCRdb to the late 2010s). Library creation used RT-PCR. Sequencing was performed on an Illumina HiSeq 2500. TCRdb handled the public reads itself, with Q25 trimming in fastp and clone calling in MiXCR, and kept productive beta chains. CDR3 protein sequences are deduplicated, and each keeps its most common genes and DNA. Recorded for this sample are around 790,000 distinct CDR3 sequences; around 21% of them occurred a single time. In total, the top ten clones hold roughly a tenth of the sample. The sequencing here drew on PBMCs from blood, taken 4 to 6 days after vaccination. Source of these receptors: a man in his fifties or sixties who received an inactivated influenza vaccine. Donor details come from another sample of the same person, matched by shared clones.

This clonotype has just a few counts. V gene TRBV15 combines with J gene TRBJ2-7; possible D gene TRBD1, 6 bases. Germline V CDR1 and CDR2: LNHNV, YYDKDF (reference sequence). This CDR3 is 14 amino acids long. V was pared by 5 bases and J by 3 bases, with 14 bases between. CDR3 residues: CATSHRAGDYEQYF. The CDR3 region has the DNA TGTGCCACCAGCCATCGGGCAGGGGACTACGAGCAGTACTTC.

This clonotype was found a few times. J is TRBJ1-2 and V is TRBV6-5; a weak D match, TRBD1 (6 bases). The germline V gene encodes CDR1 MNHEY and CDR2 SVGAGI. Trimming cost V 2 bases and J 8 bases, with 15 bases left between them. The CDR3 loop spans 14 amino acids. CDR3 bases: TGTGCCAGCAGTTACGGAGTAGTGGGGGGCGGCTACACCTTC. This encodes CASSYGVVGGGYTF.

The chain links TRBV7-9 to TRBJ1-2; the D gene is possibly TRBD1 (6 bases). From germline, CDR1 is SEHNR and CDR2 FQNEAQ (reference sequence). The CDR3 is made up of 15 amino acids. V lost 5 bases and J 1 base, leaving 14 bases between the germline ends. In nucleotides, the CDR3 is TGTGCCAGCAGCGGACCCGGGACATTTAACTATGGCTACACCTTC. Translating gives CASSGPGTFNYGYTF.

The V gene is TRBV27, the J gene TRBJ2-2; 14 bases align to TRBD2. Looked up from germline, CDR1 is MNHEY and CDR2 is SMNVEV (reference sequence). The CDR3 runs 16 residues. The V segment lost 5 bases and the J segment 7 bases; nucleotides outside the gene matches: 6. The CDR3 protein is CASSPTSGGAFGELFF. In DNA form, the CDR3 reads TGTGCCAGCAGTCCGACTAGCGGGGGGGCGTTCGGGGAGCTGTTTTTT.

In this sample, this clonotype turned up many times. The CDR3 here is CASSPTGLSGNTIYF. The CDR3, as DNA: TGTGCCAGCTCACCGACAGGCCTCTCTGGAAACACCATATATTTT. The rearrangement links TRBV18 to TRBJ1-3, with a possible D match to TRBD1 (6 bases). The CDR3 extends over 15 amino acids. Deletions cut 3 bases from V and 0 bases from J, with 9 bases between. Germline V CDR1 and CDR2: KGHSH, LQKENI.

This rearrangement joins TRBV20-1 to TRBJ2-7, with TRBD2 as a possible D gene (5 bases). CDR3 length: 15 residues. CDR1 and CDR2 from the germline V gene are DFQATT and SNEGSKA (reference sequence). Trimming cost V 0 bases and J 1 base, with 13 bases left between them. CDR3 DNA sequence: TGCAGTGCTAGAGAAACAGCGGTCAGGTCCTACGAGCAGTACTTC. The encoded protein is CSARETAVRSYEQYF.

There are a few counts of this clonotype. The gene calls are TRBV28 and TRBJ2-1; 9 bases agree with TRBD2. Germline V lookup: CDR1 MDHEN, CDR2 SYDVKM. The junction had 17 bases not matched to a gene; V was cut back by 1 base and J by 7 bases. This CDR3 region has 19 residues. The chain's CDR3 is CASSLLFGGLADEANEQFF. The CDR3 DNA reads as TGTGCCAGCAGTTTATTATTCGGGGGACTAGCCGATGAGGCAAATGAGCAGTTCTTC.

The rearrangement links TRBV29-1 to TRBJ2-1, with 9 bases matching TRBD2. Germline CDR1 reads SQVTM; CDR2 reads ANQGSEA. The V segment lost 7 bases and the J segment 0 bases; nucleotides outside the gene matches: 7. The CDR3 is 15 residues long. The CDR3 loop reads CSASSGTSSYNEQFF. The CDR3 DNA reads as TGCAGCGCCTCTAGCGGGACGAGCTCCTACAATGAGCAGTTCTTC.

In this sample, this clonotype turned up a few times. The J gene is TRBJ2-5, the V gene TRBV6-1, with 7 bases matching TRBD2. Germline CDR1 MNHNS, CDR2 SASEGT. Germline trimming cut 5 bases from V and 4 bases from J; bases unmatched to any gene: 19. The CDR3 has 18 residues. DNA of the CDR3: TGTGCCAGCAGTCCCACGGGTTCGGGCGGGAGAGTGCGAGAGACCCAGTACTTC. Protein product: CASSPTGSGGRVRETQYF.

V usage is TRBV12-3 or TRBV12-4 and J usage is TRBJ2-3; either TRBD1 or TRBD2 may supply D (5 bases each). The CDR3 runs 14 residues. Trimming removed 8 bases from V and 2 bases from J, with 14 bases in between. The CDR3 DNA sequence: TGTGCCAGCCTTGAGAGGGGTTTCACAGATACGCAGTATTTT. Translation gives CASLERGFTDTQYF.

V gene TRBV9 combines with J gene TRBJ1-4; D is ambiguous. Germline V CDR1 and CDR2: SGDLS, YYNGEE. CDR3 length equals 15 residues. V was pared by 1 base and J by 0 bases, with 7 bases between. CDR3 coding DNA: TGTGCCAGCAGCGTATCTCCAGCAACTAATGAAAAACTGTTTTTT. Its translation: CASSVSPATNEKLFF.

This clonotype was counted a few times. The V and J genes are TRBV30 and TRBJ2-2, with D tentatively TRBD1 (5 bases). This CDR3 contains 14 residues. CDR1 and CDR2 (germline): GTSNPN, SVGIG (reference sequence). Trimming shortened V by 5 bases and J by 7 bases, and 17 bases separated the two germline ends. CDR3 loop: CAWGRIQGVGELFF. For the CDR3, the DNA is TGTGCCTGGGGACGTATCCAAGGGGTCGGGGAGCTGTTTTTT. Supplemented by reference TRBV30 and TRBJ2-2, the full variable domain reads SQTIHQWPATLVQPVGSPLSLECTVEGTSNPNLYWYRQAAGRGLQLLFYSVGIGQISSEVPQNLSASRPQDRQFILSSKKLLLSDSGFYLCAWGRIQGVGELFFGEGSRLTVL.

This rearrangement joins TRBV20-1 to TRBJ2-3; 10 bases agree with TRBD1. The CDR3 runs to 15 residues. The V gene's germline CDR1 is DFQATT and CDR2 SNEGSKA (reference sequence). V was pared by 1 base and J by 3 bases, with 4 bases of the junction left unmatched. The chain's CDR3 is CSARGGTGVTDTQYF. In DNA form, the CDR3 reads TGCAGTGCTAGAGGGGGGACAGGGGTTACAGATACGCAGTATTTT.

The rearrangement joins TRBV27 to TRBJ1-2; no firm D call. Trimming shortened V by 5 bases and J by 7 bases, and 14 bases separated the two germline ends. CDR3 length: 13 amino acids. Germline V gene data show CDR1 as MNHEY and CDR2 as SMNVEV (reference sequence). The CDR3 DNA follows: TGTGCCAGCAGTCTCCGAGGGTGGGCTGGCTACACCTTC. Encoded protein: CASSLRGWAGYTF.

Only a few counts were recorded for this clonotype. In DNA, the CDR3 is TGTGCCAGCAGCCAAGAGGGGGGAGCTAACTATGGCTACACCTTC. Residues: CASSQEGGANYGYTF. V gene TRBV14 combines with J gene TRBJ1-2, with a tentative D call TRBD1 (5 bases). Germline CDR1 and CDR2: SGHDN and FVKESK. V was pared by 0 bases and J by 0 bases, with 8 bases between. CDR3 size: 15 residues.

The table lists this clonotype with a few counts. CDR3 DNA: TGCGCCAGCAGCCAAGATGCGACTTTCAATGAGCAGTTCTTC. Translating gives CASSQDATFNEQFF. The gene calls are TRBV4-3 and TRBJ2-1; no definite D call. V lost 0 bases to trimming and J lost 6 bases, with 9 bases between them. CDR3 length: 14 amino acids. Per germline, CDR1 LGHNA and CDR2 YSLEER.

This chain links TRBV3-1 with TRBJ2-3; D gene uncertain. The CDR3 length is 14 residues. Germline loops: CDR1 LGHDT, CDR2 YNNKEL (reference sequence). The V end was cut by 4 bases, the J end by 3 bases, with 11 bases between. The CDR3, as DNA: TGTGCCAGCAGCCCCTTCCTTGGGACAGATACGCAGTATTTT. It translates to CASSPFLGTDTQYF.

V usage is TRBV29-1 and J usage is TRBJ2-3, with D unclear. This CDR3 comprises 14 residues. V was pared by 7 bases and J by 0 bases, with 14 bases between. Per the germline V gene, CDR1 is SQVTM and CDR2 is ANQGSEA. This CDR3 reads CSAAFGPSTDTQYF. CDR3 DNA sequence: TGCAGCGCAGCGTTTGGGCCTAGCACAGATACGCAGTATTTT.

This clonotype was detected only a few times. V and J are TRBV20-1 and TRBJ2-3; 7 bases are a match to TRBD2. Unmatched junction bases numbered 8, after V lost 1 base and J lost 7 bases. CDR3 size: 14 residues. Germline assignment: CDR1 DFQATT and CDR2 SNEGSKA (reference sequence). This CDR3 is CSARAGGSRYTQYF. The DNA for the CDR3 is TGCAGTGCTAGAGCCGGCGGGAGTCGTTATACGCAGTATTTT.

This clonotype was seen only a few times. This chain uses TRBV29-1 with TRBJ1-1; D ambiguous. Germline V gene data show CDR1 as SQVTM and CDR2 as ANQGSEA. V was trimmed by 7 bases and J by 5 bases, leaving 5 bases between them. CDR3 size: 9 residues. CDR3 amino acids: CSAGTEAFF. The DNA for the CDR3 is TGCAGCGCTGGGACTGAAGCTTTCTTT. The full variable domain, with the rest looked up from reference TRBV29-1 and TRBJ1-1, is SAVISQKPSRDICQRGTSLTIQCQVDSQVTMMFWYRQQPGQSLTLIATANQGSEATYESGFVIDKFPISRPNLTFSTLTVSNMSPEDSSIYLCSAGTEAFFGQGTRLTVV.

This sequence joins TRBV30 and TRBJ2-3; 7 bases map to TRBD1. The CDR3 has 13 residues. Germline V gives CDR1 GTSNPN, CDR2 SVGIG (reference sequence). J gave up 6 bases and V 3 bases, and 6 bases lay outside the gene matches. The CDR3 loop reads CAWSRGSQDTQYF. In nucleotides, the CDR3 is TGTGCCTGGAGCAGGGGGTCCCAGGATACGCAGTATTTT.

The rearrangement links TRBV2 to TRBJ2-3; D unclear. CDR1 and CDR2 from the germline V gene are SNHLY and FYNNEI. CDR3 size: 12 residues. With 6 bases removed from V and 4 bases from J, the gap between germline ends came to 8 bases. The CDR3 sequence: CASRPQADTQYF. CDR3 coding DNA: TGTGCCAGCAGGCCTCAGGCAGATACGCAGTATTTT.

This clonotype has a count of ten or more. V gene TRBV29-1 combines with J gene TRBJ2-3; 11 bases fit TRBD2. V shed 6 bases and J 2 bases; nucleotides not matched to a gene: 7. The CDR3 has 15 residues. Germline CDR1 SQVTM, CDR2 ANQGSEA. The CDR3 is CSVQTTSGVTDTQYF. The CDR3 nucleotides read TGCAGCGTGCAAACGACTAGCGGGGTCACAGATACGCAGTATTTT.

The chain has TRBV12-3 or TRBV12-4 and TRBJ2-1; no clear D. The CDR3 spans 14 residues. Trimming shortened V by 7 bases and J by 4 bases, and 14 bases separated the two germline ends. The CDR3, as DNA: TGTGCCAGCACTCGTTACGGGCAGTACAATGAGCAGTTCTTC. Its translation is CASTRYGQYNEQFF.